Listed here are 30 T cell receptor beta chains from one sample, sequenced in a study of lung T cells in sarcoidosis with Löfgren's syndrome. TCRdb analysed the reads with MiXCR anew, one entry per CDR3 protein. The top ten hold about 2.5% of the sample, which has 60,000 to 65,000 distinct CDR3 sequences, around 20% seen once. Sequenced: CD4+ T cells from PBMCs. The receptors here all came from a human donor with sarcoidosis (Löfgren's syndrome or another form), or a control subject (not recorded which).

This clonotype has ten or more counts. CDR3 sequence reads: CASSREGVVGGYTF. In DNA form, the CDR3 reads TGTGCCAGCAGCCGTGAGGGGGTAGTCGGTGGCTACACCTTC. V usage is TRBV6-1 and J usage is TRBJ1-2, with D possibly matching TRBD1 (6 bases). Germline V CDR1 and CDR2: MNHNS, SASEGT. V shed 6 bases and J shed 7 bases, with 18 bases lying between them. This CDR3 is built from 14 residues.

This clonotype was seen just once. A much larger clone is a single base away; this may be a read error. The rearrangement uses TRBV20-1 and TRBJ2-7; 10 nucleotides agree with TRBD1. Germline lookup yields CDR1 DFQATT and CDR2 SNEGSKA (reference sequence). This CDR3 comprises 15 residues. The trim removed 0 bases at V and 5 bases at J, leaving 7 bases unmatched. The CDR3 loop reads CSARDLETGGHEQYF. The CDR3 DNA follows: TGCAGTGCTAGAGACCTCGAGACAGGGGGCCACGAGCAGTACTTC.

V and J are TRBV7-2 and TRBJ1-2; no firm D call. Between the trimmed V and J ends, which lost 0 bases and 0 bases, there was a span of 2 bases. The CDR3 runs to 13 residues. CDR1 SGHTA and CDR2 FQGNSA come from the germline V gene. CDR3 amino acids: CASSLASNYGYTF. The CDR3 nucleotides read TGTGCCAGCAGCTTAGCCTCTAACTATGGCTACACCTTC. The full variable domain, in which reference TRBV7-2 and TRBJ1-2 provide the parts outside the CDR3, is GAGVSQSPSNKVTEKGKDVELRCDPISGHTALYWYRQSLGQGLEFLIYFQGNSAPDKSGLPSDRFSAERTGGSVSTLTIQRTQQEDSAVYLCASSLASNYGYTFGSGTRLTVV.

V is TRBV6-1 and J is TRBJ2-1, with TRBD1 matching 9 bases. The V gene's germline CDR1 is MNHNS and CDR2 SASEGT. CDR3 length: 16 amino acids. The V and J ends lost 6 bases and 4 bases, in that order; junction bases with no gene match: 10. The CDR3 DNA follows: TGTGCCAGCAGCGCTTGCCGGGACAGGGATTACAATGAGCAGTTCTTC. It is translated as CASSACRDRDYNEQFF.

This clonotype was observed many times. The chain joins TRBV6-1 to TRBJ1-1; D remains ambiguous. This CDR3 is built from 14 residues. The germline CDR1 and CDR2 sequences are MNHNS and SASEGT. Trimming took off 4 bases at V and 6 bases at J, with 15 bases between the two ends. The CDR3 reads CASSVGERGAEAFF. The CDR3 coding sequence is TGTGCCAGCAGTGTAGGAGAAAGAGGAGCTGAAGCTTTCTTT.

This clonotype was seen only a few times. This sequence joins TRBV3-1 and TRBJ2-5; D gene unclear. CDR1 and CDR2 from the germline V gene are LGHDT and YNNKEL (reference sequence). The CDR3 has 12 amino acids. Trimming pared 0 bases from V and 6 bases from J, leaving 5 bases between. Here the CDR3 reads CASSQDRKTQYF. CDR3 bases: TGTGCCAGCAGCCAAGATCGAAAGACCCAGTACTTC.

With regard to this clonotype: A read error may explain this, as a much larger clone is one base away. The chain is built from TRBV12-3 or TRBV12-4 and TRBJ1-5; no firm D call. Deletions cut 5 bases from V and 1 base from J, with 15 bases between. The CDR3 runs 16 residues. Here the CDR3 reads CASSLGRSGSNQPQHF. CDR3 DNA sequence: TGTGCCAGCAGTCTAGGACGTTCGGGAAGCAATCAGCCCCAGCATTTT.

In its sample, this clonotype was seen many times. The rearrangement joins TRBV7-9 to TRBJ2-3; 15 bases are a match to TRBD2. This CDR3 has 16 amino acids. Germline V CDR1 and CDR2: SEHNR, FQNEAQ (reference sequence). V was clipped by 5 bases and J by 4 bases; unmatched bases: 4. CDR3 DNA: TGTGCCAGCAGCCTGGGACTAGCGGGAGGAGCAGATACGCAGTATTTT. As protein: CASSLGLAGGADTQYF.

DNA for the CDR3: TGTGCCAGCAGCCCCATAGCGGGGCTGAAATTTACCGGGGAGCTGTTTTTT. This encodes CASSPIAGLKFTGELFF. The chain recombines TRBV11-2 with TRBJ2-2, with 8 bases fitting TRBD2. Germline CDR1 and CDR2: SGHAT and FQNNGV. The CDR3 consists of 17 residues. The V segment lost 5 bases and the J segment 5 bases; nucleotides outside the gene matches: 13.

Remarks on this clonotype: A read error is possible here, since a much larger clone lies one base away. The genes are TRBV2 and TRBJ1-5; no clear D. Germline V CDR1 and CDR2: SNHLY, FYNNEI. CDR3 size: 13 residues. The CDR3 nucleotides read TGTGCCAGCAGTGGTGAAGCAAATCAGCACCAGCATTTT. This sequence encodes CASSGEANQHQHF. The variable domain in full, completed from reference TRBV2 and TRBJ1-5, reads EPEVTQTPSHQVTQMGQEVILRCVPISNHLYFYWYRQILGQKVEFLVSFYNNEISEKSEIFDDQFSVERPDGSNFTLKIRSTKLEDSAMYFCASSGEANQHQHFGDGTRLSIL.

This clonotype was counted at least ten times. V and J are TRBV28 and TRBJ1-1; perhaps TRBD1 as D (6 bases). The CDR3 is 16 amino acids. V was clipped by 5 bases and J by 0 bases, with 16 bases between them. Germline loops: CDR1 MDHEN, CDR2 SYDVKM. In nucleotides, the CDR3 is TGTGCCAGCAGTGAAAACAGGGCTGGACTGAACACTGAAGCTTTCTTT. Protein product: CASSENRAGLNTEAFF.

This clonotype was seen a few times. Compared with germline, one end of the junction differs, possibly owing to a read error. The rearrangement uses TRBV6-2 or TRBV6-3 and TRBJ1-1, with D possibly TRBD1 on 5 matching bases. The CDR3 runs 11 residues. Germline values: CDR1 MNHEY, CDR2 SVGEGT. The CDR3 nucleotides are TGTGCCAGCAGTTACGGGGGGTTAGCTCTCTTT. Its protein is CASSYGGLALF.

CDR3 sequence: CSVGTGQATSGYTF. The CDR3 DNA reads TGCAGCGTTGGAACGGGACAGGCAACGAGCGGCTACACCTTC. This chain joins TRBV29-1 and TRBJ1-2; 8 bases are a match to TRBD1. V shed 4 bases and J 8 bases; nucleotides not matched to a gene: 12. Germline-derived CDR1 and CDR2 are SQVTM and ANQGSEA. The CDR3 runs 14 residues.

Ten or more counts support this clonotype. The V call is TRBV6-1, the J call TRBJ1-1; perhaps TRBD1 as D (5 bases). The length of the CDR3 is 13 residues. V lost 7 bases and J lost 10, with 19 bases in between. Germline CDR1 reads MNHNS; CDR2 reads SASEGT. CDR3 bases: TGTGCCAGCAAGACAGCGGACGGTTCGGCAGCTTTCTTT. It codes for CASKTADGSAAFF.

The CDR3, as DNA: TGTGCCAGCACCAGGGACAGGGGGCAGGAGGAGTACTTC. Its translation is CASTRDRGQEEYF. The chain has TRBV7-9 and TRBJ2-7, with 12 bases matching TRBD1. The V and J ends lost 7 bases and 11 bases, in that order; junction bases with no gene match: 9. The CDR3 totals 13 residues. CDR1 is SEHNR, CDR2 FQNEAQ, per germline (reference sequence).

A note on this clonotype: A much bigger clone sits one base away, suggesting this may be a read error. The chain recombines TRBV27 with TRBJ2-7; D unresolved. The ends were cut back, 2 bases at V and 2 bases at J, with 7 bases in the middle. Germline V lookup: CDR1 MNHEY, CDR2 SMNVEV (reference sequence). The CDR3 spans 13 residues. The CDR3 nucleotides are TGTGCCAGCAGTTTAAGGGCAACCTACGAGCAGTACTTC. Translating gives CASSLRATYEQYF.

This chain links TRBV5-1 with TRBJ2-5, with TRBD1 identical over 9 bases. The ends lost 5 bases at V and 0 bases at J; junction bases unmatched: 8. Germline V gene data show CDR1 as SGHRS and CDR2 as YFSETQ. The CDR3 covers 16 residues. The CDR3, as DNA: TGCGCCAGCAGTCCCGGGACAGGGCCCTACCAAGAGACCCAGTACTTC. Its translation: CASSPGTGPYQETQYF.

This clonotype has a count of ten or more. In nucleotides, the CDR3 is TGTGCCAGCAGTTTCGAGACCCCCCCGACCCAGCATTTT. It is translated as CASSFETPPTQHF. The V gene is TRBV28, the J gene TRBJ1-5; no definite D call. This CDR3 has 13 residues. The V gene's germline CDR1 is MDHEN and CDR2 SYDVKM. Trimming took 3 bases from V and 11 from J, leaving 14 bases between them.

This clonotype was recorded at least ten times. This chain uses TRBV6-2 or TRBV6-3 with TRBJ1-1; D may be TRBD1 (5 bases). CDR1 is MNHEY, CDR2 SVGEGT, per germline. V lost 2 bases, J lost 7 bases, and 23 bases lay in between. The CDR3 totals 17 residues. This CDR3 is CASSYMPGAERGLEAFF. The CDR3 region has the DNA TGTGCCAGCAGTTACATGCCTGGGGCCGAAAGAGGGCTTGAAGCTTTCTTT.

This clonotype was seen repeatedly, ten times or more. V and J are TRBV5-1 and TRBJ1-1; TRBD1 agrees at 12 bases. The junction had 5 bases not matched to a gene; V was cut back by 4 bases and J by 1 base. This CDR3 has 16 residues. CDR1 is SGHRS and CDR2 is YFSETQ in the germline V gene. The CDR3 here is CASSRGTGGQNTEAFF. CDR3 sequence (DNA): TGCGCCAGCAGCCGGGGGACAGGGGGCCAGAACACTGAAGCTTTCTTT. Based on the CDR3 plus reference TRBV5-1 and TRBJ1-1, the full variable domain is KAGVTQTPRYLIKTRGQQVTLSCSPISGHRSVSWYQQTPGQGLQFLFEYFSETQRNKGNFPGRFSGRQFSNSRSEMNVSTLELGDSALYLCASSRGTGGQNTEAFFGQGTRLTVV.

This clonotype was observed many times. The rearrangement links TRBV6-1 to TRBJ2-5; 16 bases agree with TRBD2. There are 18 residues in the CDR3. Trimming removed 6 bases from V and 4 bases from J; junction bases left unmatched: 11. Germline CDR1 MNHNS, CDR2 SASEGT. The CDR3 nucleotides read TGTGCCAGCAGCCCCGGGACTAGCGGGGGGGCCAGTCGAGAGACCCAGTACTTC. It is translated as CASSPGTSGGASRETQYF.

This clonotype was counted once. The junction departs from germline at one end; a sequencing error may be responsible. The chain employs TRBV2 and TRBJ1-5; D gene ambiguous. The V gene's germline CDR1 is SNHLY and CDR2 FYNNEI. This CDR3 is 13 amino acids long. Here the CDR3 DNA reads TGTGCCAGCAGAGGACGAAGCAATCGGCCCCAGCATTTT. Translating gives CASRGRSNRPQHF.

At least ten counts were recorded for this clonotype. The rearrangement uses TRBV6-2 or TRBV6-3 and TRBJ2-7; D remains ambiguous. V was pared by 6 bases and J by 3 bases, with 12 bases between. The CDR3 extends over 13 amino acids. Germline assignment: CDR1 MNHEY and CDR2 SVGEGT. The CDR3 DNA follows: TGTGCCAGCAGCCCTGTAGGGTTCTACGAGCAGTACTTC. It encodes CASSPVGFYEQYF.

This chain uses TRBV12-3 or TRBV12-4 with TRBJ1-5, with D perhaps matching TRBD1 (5 bases). The CDR3 spans 16 residues. Trimming pared 6 bases from V and 0 bases from J, leaving 15 bases between. The CDR3 loop is CASSTEDRYSNQPQHF. As DNA, the CDR3 is TGTGCCAGCAGCACAGAAGACAGATATAGCAATCAGCCCCAGCATTTT.

This clonotype was observed many times. V gene TRBV20-1 combines with J gene TRBJ2-4; D is unclear. The CDR3 is 12 amino acids. Trimming shortened V by 2 bases and J by 6 bases, and 8 bases separated the two germline ends. In germline, CDR1 is DFQATT, CDR2 SNEGSKA (reference sequence). CDR3 nucleotide sequence: TGCAGTGCTAGAAGGACGGCAAACATTCAGTACTTC. This encodes CSARRTANIQYF.

The chain combines TRBV20-1 with TRBJ2-5; perhaps TRBD2 as D (6 bases). Germline CDR1 DFQATT, CDR2 SNEGSKA (reference sequence). V was pared by 5 bases and J by 2 bases, with 18 bases between. There are 15 residues in the CDR3. In nucleotides, the CDR3 is TGCAGTGCTGGAAAAAGGCGGAGGGATCAAGAGACCCAGTACTTC. Encoded protein: CSAGKRRRDQETQYF.

The chain couples TRBV12-5 to TRBJ2-2; no definite D call. The CDR3 contains 14 residues. Germline V gene sequence: CDR1 LGHNT, CDR2 FRNRAP. V was cut by 0 bases and J by 5 bases, with 7 bases left in between. The CDR3 sequence: CASGLVLETGELFF. The DNA of the CDR3 is TGTGCTAGTGGTTTGGTTCTTGAGACCGGGGAGCTGTTTTTT.

Many counts were recorded for this clonotype. The CDR3 coding sequence is TGCAGTGCTAGAGTCCAGGGGAACACCGGGGAGCTGTTTTTT. It is translated as CSARVQGNTGELFF. The chain links TRBV20-1 to TRBJ2-2, with D perhaps matching TRBD1 (5 bases). The CDR3 spans 14 residues. Germline CDR1 reads DFQATT; CDR2 reads SNEGSKA (reference sequence). Between the trimmed V and J ends, which lost 1 base and 1 base, there was a span of 7 bases.

The table lists this clonotype with a count of one. This may arise from a read error, as a much more abundant clone is one base away. Without the conserved terminal phenylalanine or tryptophan, this CDR3 likely stems from a read error. The rearrangement joins TRBV20-1 to TRBJ2-3; 10 bases align to TRBD1. This CDR3 comprises 14 residues. Germline CDR1 is DFQATT and CDR2 is SNEGSKA (reference sequence). CDR3 sequence reads: CRGTGEYSTDTQYL. CDR3 DNA sequence: TGCAGGGGGACAGGGGAATATTCCACAGATACGCAGTATCTT.

This clonotype was detected ten times or more. The V call is TRBV28, the J call TRBJ1-5; D remains unclear. Germline lookup yields CDR1 MDHEN and CDR2 SYDVKM. The V gene lost 5 bases and the J gene lost 0 bases, with 11 bases spanning the gap. The CDR3 length is 15 residues. The CDR3 here is CASSDRLSSNQPQHF. CDR3 sequence (DNA): TGTGCCAGCAGTGATAGGCTTTCTAGCAATCAGCCCCAGCATTTT.